This T cell receptor beta chain comes out of a study of CD8+ T cells in alopecia areata. Overall study: Administration of oral tofacitinib to treated patients was at 5 to 10 mg twice daily. Tofacitinib continued for 6 to 18 months and was then withheld for 6 months. Scoring of severity for treated patients was based on percentage of affected scalp area.

A remark on this clone: Antigen: not known.

The treatment was: oral pan-JAK inhibitor, 5-10 mg twice daily. RNA extraction and reverse transcription yielded cDNA as sequencing template. TCRdb's table, derived via immunoSEQ multiplex PCR, lists solely in-frame clones and lacks some. The table shows approximately 300,000 clones, with 58% occurring only once. The study's findings and limits: Mice gave a clearer picture of TCR sharing than patients did, possibly for HLA-related reasons.

The material was CD4+ T cells sorted from blood, obtained at week 24, from a patient treated with tofacitinib. The receptor was derived from a human donor with alopecia areata.

The CDR3 DNA reads as TGTGCCAGCAGCCCCAACCCACCGACAGCGAACACTGAAGCTTTCTTT. Protein product: CASSPNPPTANTEAFF. The chain joins TRBV6-6 to TRBJ1-1, with TRBD1 as a possible D gene (5 bases). This CDR3 has 16 amino acids. CDR1 is MNHNY and CDR2 is SVGAGI in the germline V gene (reference sequence). Trimming pared 6 bases from V and 1 base from J, leaving 18 bases between.